This T cell receptor beta chain was identified in a study of T-cell memory formation after mild COVID-19. The V gene lost 4 bases and the J gene lost 1 base, with 12 bases spanning the gap. Per germline, CDR1 SGHRS and CDR2 YFSETQ. The CDR3 totals 15 residues. The sample holds many counts of this clonotype. 5'RACE, which relied on constant-segment primers, yielded TCR alpha and TCR beta cDNA libraries carrying sample barcodes and UMIs. TCRdb called the 5' RACE reads again in MiXCR, with one record for every CDR3 protein. The table includes under 550,000 distinct CDR3 sequences, about a sixth detected once.

The clonotype originates from a man between 18 and 29 years old who had mild COVID-19 (a few samples of this study predate the infection). Cell type and time point are not known. The sample consisted of PBMCs or a T cell subset sorted from them (not recorded which). This sequence joins TRBV5-1 and TRBJ1-3; a possible D gene is TRBD1 (6 bases). The chain's CDR3 is CASSTYTGSGNTIYF. CDR3 in DNA: TGCGCCAGCAGCACCTACACAGGGTCTGGAAACACCATATATTTT. Looking up the rest from reference TRBV5-1 and TRBJ1-3 gives the full variable domain: KAGVTQTPRYLIKTRGQQVTLSCSPISGHRSVSWYQQTPGQGLQFLFEYFSETQRNKGNFPGRFSGRQFSNSRSEMNVSTLELGDSALYLCASSTYTGSGNTIYFGEGSWLTVV.